The present T cell receptor (beta chain) was sequenced within a study of PD-1 blockade in classical Hodgkin lymphoma (dated by TCRdb to 2020 to 2022). About the investigation overall: Nivolumab dosing was 3 mg/kg intravenously every 2 weeks, continuing until either disease progression or unacceptable toxicity. To define a peripheral blood immune signature of response to PD-1 blockade in classical Hodgkin lymphoma, the study combined TCR beta sequencing with CyTOF. What the research found in general, with its limitations: Patients starting nivolumab less than 1 year after ASCT had lower diversity and were excluded from later analyses to avoid confounding by immune reconstitution. The study covered only a single clinical trial cohort, and the causes of the repertoire differences, possibly disease activity or prior therapy, were still not defined. Among trial patients, those achieving complete response had baseline diversity similar to that of newly diagnosed patients, while diversity was significantly lower in partial responders and progressors. By C4D1, a significant rise was seen in CD4+ TCR diversity but not in CD8+ TCR diversity (p=0.0027 vs p=0.16), and the rise was most apparent among complete responders (p=0.02). Baseline TCR diversity was reported to be lower in newly diagnosed patients than in healthy donors, and even lower in relapsed/refractory patients.

Taken with the paper, the label for time point translates to: cycle 2 day 1 (C2D1) of nivolumab. Every trial patient had relapsed after autologous stem cell transplantation, and cohorts A, B and C differed in prior brentuximab vedotin exposure. The trial cohort was composed of about 58 patients with relapsed/refractory classical Hodgkin lymphoma, for whom complete response, partial response or progressive disease was recorded as best overall response. In the multi-cohort phase II CheckMate 205 trial, trial patients received single-agent nivolumab. Best overall response was determined by an independent review committee according to the 2007 International Working Group response criteria. Trial PBMCs were obtained immediately prior to nivolumab initiation (C1D1) and on therapy at cycle 2 day 1 and cycle 4 day 1. Peripheral blood was collected in 8 mL Vacutainer Cell Preparation Tubes, from which PBMCs were isolated by centrifugation and then cryopreserved.

The CDR3 runs 17 amino acids, cysteine and phenylalanine included. The kept DNA is CDR3 alone, 51 bases in frame from the first base. The CDR1 and CDR2 encoded by the germline V gene (reference sequence) are MNHEY and SMNVEV. Relative to germline, V is missing 6 bases and J is missing 3 bases, with 13 bases of the junction outside any gene match. The Qiagen DNeasy kit was used to extract genomic DNA from unsorted PBMCs and from the negatively selected CD4+ and CD8+ fractions. TCR beta CDR3 regions were subjected to amplification by immunoSEQ multiplex PCR with primers that anneal to V and J segments. A synthetic immune receptor repertoire was used to minimize amplification bias, and any residual bias was removed computationally once sequencing was done. Per the source publication's procedure: Repertoire diversity was quantified as the Shannon entropy index using custom Python scripts. Unsorted, CD4+ and CD8+ repertoires were examined separately, except in combined analyses, for which CD4+ and CD8+ sequences were merged in silico. A clone was considered expanded if an increase in frequency of at least 2-fold after treatment relative to C1D1 was found, and a pseudocount of 0.5 was applied to clones undetected at baseline. Clones with 0 or 1 copy at C1D1 were classified as singleton clones, and clones with 2 or more copies were classified as non-singleton clones. By matching protein sequences in sorted samples from the same patient, clones expanded in unsorted samples were annotated as CD4+, CD8+ or unknown. Wilcoxon tests on paired samples were used to test diversity changes from C1D1 to C4D1. The immuneACCESS repertoire file appears here via TCRdb, limited to in-frame rearrangements. These files lack a portion of the clones; in checked studies, under half of the deficit traces to unresolved V genes, and the cause of the others is not known. That table is the source of V, J and clone size, and D and trimming were worked out from the DNA. Here the sample has 39,000 or so clones; approximately 90% occur a single time. The ten largest make up 5.5% to 6.5% of the sample.

As to this clone: Its specific antigen is unknown. No quality values exist for individual bases; no much larger clone is one base distant.

This TCR was sampled from a human donor with classical Hodgkin lymphoma. The chain is encoded by TRBV27 joined to TRBJ2-3, with 9 bases in between that match TRBD1. The sample in question was peripheral blood mononuclear cells (PBMCs), obtained before the second cycle of nivolumab. For the CDR3, the sequence is CASSADRGLGGTDTQYF. The nucleotides are TGTGCCAGCAGCGCCGACAGGGGGTTAGGAGGGACAGATACGCAGTATTTT.